This TCR beta chain was documented in a study of blood T cell repertoires in COVID-19. Losses at the gene ends were 5 bases for V and 6 bases for J; bases not matched to a gene: 10. The CDR3 is made up of 17 amino acids. Germline CDR1 MNHEY, CDR2 SMNVEV (reference sequence). This table comes from immunoSEQ multiplex PCR, and its TCRdb copy is limited to in-frame clones, with some not included. The data show 280,000 or so clones, with about four fifths seen just once and around a tenth held by the top ten. The source material was peripheral blood. The source of this sequence is a woman aged 45 to 65 who had recovered from COVID-19. This chain connects TRBV27 to TRBJ1-6; 10 nucleotides align to TRBD1. CDR3 region: CASSPLGQGFFNSPLHF. CDR3 DNA: TGTGCCAGCAGTCCGCTGGGACAGGGGTTTTTTAATTCACCCCTCCACTTT.